These 28 T cell receptor beta chains share one sample of origin, sequenced in a study of blood T cell repertoires in COVID-19. The table came from immunoSEQ multiplex PCR; TCRdb's copy has only in-frame clones and leaves some out. Of around 100,000 clones listed, about 72% are singletons. The sequenced sample was peripheral blood. Receptors originate from a man aged 55 to 70 with active or convalescent COVID-19.

The chain recombines TRBV5-1 with TRBJ1-1; 7 bases agree with TRBD1. The CDR3 is made up of 15 amino acids. Germline V gene lookup returns CDR1 SGHRS and CDR2 YFSETQ. The V and J ends lost 4 bases and 0 bases, in that order; junction bases with no gene match: 6. This chain's CDR3 is CASSVQGPLNTEAFF. Here the CDR3 DNA reads TGCGCCAGCAGCGTACAGGGGCCACTGAACACTGAAGCTTTCTTT.

The chain joins TRBV6-5 to TRBJ1-1; 9 nucleotides match TRBD1. The CDR3 runs 16 residues. Germline CDR1 MNHEY, CDR2 SVGAGI. J gave up 5 bases and V 6 bases, and 13 bases lay outside the gene matches. The chain's CDR3 is CASRYLSTGGWTEAFF. The DNA for the CDR3 is TGTGCCAGCAGGTACCTTTCGACAGGGGGTTGGACTGAAGCTTTCTTT.

The V gene is TRBV6-6, the J gene TRBJ2-2; unclear D gene. CDR3 length: 14 residues. V gave up 0 bases and J gave up 7 bases, with 9 bases separating them. The germline V gene encodes CDR1 MNHNY and CDR2 SVGAGI (reference sequence). CDR3: CASSYSIRGGELFF. The CDR3 DNA reads TGTGCCAGCAGTTACTCGATTCGCGGCGGGGAGCTGTTTTTT.

This clone appeared once. The rearrangement links TRBV4-1 to TRBJ1-1, with TRBD1 as a possible D gene (6 bases). From germline, CDR1 is MGHRA and CDR2 YSYEKL. This CDR3 is built from 14 residues. The ends were cut back, 3 bases at V and 6 bases at J, with 14 bases in the middle. CDR3 in amino acids: CASSQSTGHPEAFF. The CDR3 bases are TGCGCCAGCAGCCAGAGCACAGGGCACCCTGAAGCTTTCTTT.

J is TRBJ2-5 and V is TRBV10-3; D is possibly TRBD1 (6 bases). V lost 10 bases, J lost 5 bases, and 17 bases lay in between. Germline V CDR1 and CDR2: ENHRY, SYGVKD. This CDR3 contains 13 residues. CDR3 residues: CATGQSGGETQYF. CDR3 bases: TGTGCCACCGGACAGTCAGGTGGTGAGACCCAGTACTTC.

This clone was detected only a few times. The chain is built from TRBV18 and TRBJ2-1; 10 positions match TRBD2. The CDR3 is made up of 14 amino acids. V shed 8 bases and J 10 bases; nucleotides not matched to a gene: 11. Germline V gene data show CDR1 as KGHSH and CDR2 as LQKENI. The CDR3 region has the DNA TGTGCCAGCATCGTCGGGCTAGCGGGAGAGGAGCAGTTCTTC. It yields the protein CASIVGLAGEEQFF.

A single count supports this clone. The chain carries TRBV23-1 and TRBJ2-1; TRBD1 aligns across 8 bases. TRBV23-1 carries the ORF label, with uncertain function. The CDR3 totals 14 residues. Trimming took 7 bases from V and 10 from J; bases not matched to a gene: 12. The DNA of the CDR3 is TGCGCCAGCATCATCGGGACAGGATTTAACGAGCAGTTCTTC. This codes for CASIIGTGFNEQFF.

The chain uses TRBV9 and TRBJ1-6; 10 nucleotides line up with TRBD1. The length of the CDR3 is 15 residues. Looked up from germline, CDR1 is SGDLS and CDR2 is YYNGEE. V trimming: 3 bases; J trimming: 8 bases; junction bases outside the gene matches: 5. CDR3 sequence (DNA): TGTGCCAGCAGCGCCCTAGGACAGGGGGATTCACCCCTCCACTTT. Protein: CASSALGQGDSPLHF.

V is TRBV6-5 and J is TRBJ2-7; tentatively, D is TRBD1 (5 bases). CDR1 is MNHEY and CDR2 is SVGAGI in the germline V gene. Trimming stripped 5 bases from V and 2 bases from J, with 16 bases between. CDR3 length: 15 amino acids. CDR3 sequence (DNA): TGTGCCAGCAGTCCCCTGGGCAGGGTTACCTACGAGCAGTACTTC. This translates into CASSPLGRVTYEQYF.

This chain links TRBV6-5 with TRBJ2-5; D unclear. The V gene's germline CDR1 is MNHEY and CDR2 SVGAGI. The CDR3 is 14 residues long. Trimming left V 7 bases short and J 2 bases short, with 14 bases between. The chain's CDR3 is CASKFGGYQETQYF. CDR3 nucleotides: TGTGCCAGCAAGTTCGGCGGCTATCAAGAGACCCAGTACTTC.

The rearrangement links TRBV11-2 to TRBJ2-3, with unresolved D. Trimming pared 0 bases from V and 6 bases from J, leaving 7 bases between. The germline gives CDR1 SGHAT, CDR2 FQNNGV. This CDR3 has 13 residues. This CDR3 is CASSLDYRDTQYF. The CDR3 nucleotides are TGTGCCAGCAGCTTAGACTACCGGGATACGCAGTATTTT.

V usage is TRBV5-1 and J usage is TRBJ2-6; possibly TRBD2 for D (5 bases). The germline CDR1 and CDR2 sequences are SGHRS and YFSETQ. V lost 4 bases and J lost 2, with 7 bases in between. This CDR3 is 14 amino acids long. CDR3: CASSPGTGANVLTF. The CDR3 region has the DNA TGCGCCAGCAGCCCCGGGACTGGGGCCAACGTCCTGACTTTC.

CDR3 residues: CASRRSGSSYNEQFF. The CDR3 bases are TGTGCCAGTAGACGTAGCGGCAGCTCCTACAATGAGCAGTTCTTC. The chain is built from TRBV19 and TRBJ2-1; weak D call: TRBD2 (6 bases). Trimming stripped 6 bases from V and 0 bases from J, with 12 bases between. Germline V gene data show CDR1 as LNHDA and CDR2 as SQIVND (reference sequence). This CDR3 has 15 residues.

This clone was counted only a few times. The V call is TRBV7-2, the J call TRBJ1-1, with D maybe TRBD1 (5 bases). Between the trimmed V and J ends, which lost 3 bases and 2 bases, there was a span of 10 bases. The CDR3 sequence is 14 residues long. Germline loops: CDR1 SGHTA, CDR2 FQGNSA. CDR3 nucleotide sequence: TGTGCCAGCAGCTTCCAGGGCCGCAACACTGAAGCTTTCTTT. This encodes CASSFQGRNTEAFF.

The chain has TRBV14 and TRBJ1-2; D remains ambiguous. The CDR3 has 14 residues. Between the trimmed V and J ends, which lost 1 base and 4 bases, there was a span of 10 bases. Germline V gene lookup returns CDR1 SGHDN and CDR2 FVKESK. CDR3 sequence: CASSQVEISYGYTF. CDR3 bases: TGTGCCAGCAGCCAAGTAGAGATCTCCTATGGCTACACCTTC.

This clone was seen more than once but under ten times. The V call is TRBV18, the J call TRBJ2-7; the match to TRBD1 covers 8 bases. V shed 6 bases and J 2 bases; nucleotides not matched to a gene: 9. CDR1 and CDR2 (germline): KGHSH, LQKENI. The CDR3 extends over 15 amino acids. Written as DNA, the CDR3 is TGTGCCAGCTCCCGGAAGGACAGGGACCCCTACGAGCAGTACGTC. Its protein is CASSRKDRDPYEQYV.

The chain is built from TRBV11-3 and TRBJ2-7; 10 bases fit TRBD1. This CDR3 has 16 residues. V dropped 5 bases and J dropped 1; count of bases not matched to a gene: 8. Germline-derived CDR1 and CDR2 are SGHNT and YENEEA. CDR3 loop: CASSLPGTGVSYEQYF. Written as DNA, the CDR3 is TGTGCCAGCAGCCTGCCCGGGACAGGGGTTTCCTACGAGCAGTACTTC.

This rearrangement joins TRBV28 to TRBJ2-3; D may be TRBD2 (5 bases). In germline, CDR1 is MDHEN, CDR2 SYDVKM. The CDR3 totals 15 residues. Trimming left V 2 bases short and J 2 bases short, with 11 bases between. The CDR3 region has the DNA TGTGCCAGCAGTTTACGTGGACTGGCCACAGATACGCAGTATTTT. Translation gives CASSLRGLATDTQYF. Full variable domain (outside the CDR3, taken from reference TRBV28 and TRBJ2-3): DVKVTQSSRYLVKRTGEKVFLECVQDMDHENMFWYRQDPGLGLRLIYFSYDVKMKEKGDIPEGYSVSREKKERFSLILESASTNQTSMYLCASSLRGLATDTQYFGPGTRLTVL.

This clone has a handful of counts. V gene TRBV9 combines with J gene TRBJ2-7; D is possibly TRBD1 (5 bases). Trimming removed 4 bases from V and 5 bases from J, with 16 bases in between. CDR3 size: 14 residues. Germline CDR1 reads SGDLS; CDR2 reads YYNGEE. DNA of the CDR3: TGTGCCAGCAGCTTGTCAGGGATGCGGCACGAGCAGTACTTC. It yields the protein CASSLSGMRHEQYF.

The V gene is TRBV7-6, the J gene TRBJ1-6, with D maybe TRBD1 (6 bases). The CDR3 has 17 residues. Germline-derived CDR1 and CDR2 are SGHVS and FNYEAQ. V dropped 0 bases and J dropped 8 bases, with 17 bases sitting between them. This CDR3 reads CASSLAAGEEVDSPLHF. CDR3 nucleotides: TGTGCCAGCAGCTTAGCGGCAGGGGAAGAAGTAGATTCACCCCTCCACTTT.

The J gene is TRBJ2-1, the V gene TRBV12-5, with a weak D call TRBD1 (6 bases). V lost 2 bases, J lost 9 bases, and 14 bases lay in between. CDR1 is LGHNT, CDR2 FRNRAP, per germline. The CDR3 consists of 14 residues. The CDR3 DNA is TGTGCTAGTGGTTTGAAGGCAGGGGTGGGTGAGCAGTTCTTC. This gives the protein CASGLKAGVGEQFF.

This clone occurred once. The chain combines TRBV6-5 with TRBJ2-2; 7 nucleotides line up with TRBD2. The CDR3 loop spans 14 amino acids. CDR1 and CDR2 (germline): MNHEY, SVGAGI. V trimming: 5 bases; J trimming: 8 bases; junction bases outside the gene matches: 8. The CDR3 loop is CASSPRLARGELFF. The CDR3 nucleotides are TGTGCCAGCAGTCCCCGACTAGCTAGGGGGGAGCTGTTTTTT.

V and J are TRBV7-9 and TRBJ1-3; D is uncertain. This CDR3 spans 13 amino acids. Trimming left V 5 bases short and J 1 base short, with 6 bases between. Germline V gene lookup returns CDR1 SEHNR and CDR2 FQNEAQ (reference sequence). CDR3 nucleotides: TGTGCCAGCAGCGGGCCGTCTGGAAACACCATATATTTT. It specifies CASSGPSGNTIYF.

The chain uses TRBV19 and TRBJ2-1; TRBD1 is a possible D gene (6 bases). Between the trimmed V and J ends, which lost 5 bases and 6 bases, there was a span of 14 bases. The germline V gene encodes CDR1 LNHDA and CDR2 SQIVND (reference sequence). This CDR3 has 14 residues. The CDR3 protein is CASSPTGNFNEQFF. The DNA of the CDR3 is TGTGCCAGTAGTCCGACAGGCAATTTCAATGAGCAGTTCTTC. The full variable domain, rest sourced from reference TRBV19 and TRBJ2-1, is DGGITQSPKYLFRKEGQNVTLSCEQNLNHDAMYWYRQDPGQGLRLIYYSQIVNDFQKGDIAEGYSVSREKKESFPLTVTSAQKNPTAFYLCASSPTGNFNEQFFGPGTRLTVL.

This clone appeared a single time. The chain couples TRBV28 to TRBJ1-4; 8 bases are shared with TRBD1. The trim removed 7 bases at V and 10 bases at J, leaving 8 bases unmatched. Germline V CDR1 and CDR2: MDHEN, SYDVKM. The CDR3 totals 13 residues. The DNA of the CDR3 is TGTGCCAGCACCACCGGACAGGGAGGAAAACTGTTTTTT. Residues: CASTTGQGGKLFF.

V is TRBV5-1 and J is TRBJ2-5; D might be TRBD2 (6 bases). The CDR3 is 14 amino acids. Deletions cut 4 bases from V and 4 bases from J, with 14 bases between. CDR1 SGHRS and CDR2 YFSETQ come from the germline V gene. CDR3 amino acids: CASSPGLTGETQYF. Here the CDR3 DNA reads TGCGCCAGCAGCCCGGGACTGACGGGAGAGACCCAGTACTTC.

The sample holds one count of this clone. The rearrangement links TRBV2 to TRBJ1-2; the D is unclear. The V end was cut by 1 base, the J end by 3 bases, with 15 bases between. This CDR3 comprises 16 residues. Germline values: CDR1 SNHLY, CDR2 FYNNEI. CDR3 region: CASSEGQAGAHYGYTF. The CDR3 nucleotides are TGTGCCAGCAGTGAAGGGCAGGCCGGCGCCCACTATGGCTACACCTTC.

This chain joins TRBV9 and TRBJ1-1, with 10 positions matching TRBD1. The J segment lost 4 bases and the V segment lost 2 bases, leaving 2 bases of the junction unmatched. Germline lookup yields CDR1 SGDLS and CDR2 YYNGEE. CDR3 length equals 14 residues. The CDR3 reads CASSVRTGGTEAFF. CDR3 coding DNA: TGTGCCAGCAGCGTTCGGACAGGGGGCACTGAAGCTTTCTTT.